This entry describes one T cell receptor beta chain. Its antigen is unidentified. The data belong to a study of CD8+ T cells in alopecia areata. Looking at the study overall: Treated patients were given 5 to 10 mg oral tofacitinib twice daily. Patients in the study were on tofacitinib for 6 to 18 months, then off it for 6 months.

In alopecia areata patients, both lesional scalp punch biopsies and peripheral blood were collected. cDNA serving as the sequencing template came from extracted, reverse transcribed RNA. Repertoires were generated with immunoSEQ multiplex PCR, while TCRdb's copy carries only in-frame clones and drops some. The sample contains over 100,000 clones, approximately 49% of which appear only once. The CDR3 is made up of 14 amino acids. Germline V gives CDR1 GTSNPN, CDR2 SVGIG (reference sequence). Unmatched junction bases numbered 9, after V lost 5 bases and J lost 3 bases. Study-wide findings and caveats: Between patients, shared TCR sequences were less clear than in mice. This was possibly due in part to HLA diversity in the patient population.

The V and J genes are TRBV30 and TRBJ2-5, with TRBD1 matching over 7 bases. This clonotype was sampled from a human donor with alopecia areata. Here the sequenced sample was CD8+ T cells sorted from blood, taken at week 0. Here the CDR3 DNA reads TGTGCCTGGTGCCCCGGGACAGCTGAAGAGACCCAGTACTTC. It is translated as CAWCPGTAEETQYF.